Sequencing of this T cell receptor beta chain was carried out in a study of T cell responses to AZD1222 COVID-19 vaccine. This CDR3 contains 13 residues. V lost 0 bases to trimming and J lost 9 bases, with 10 bases between them. Germline values: CDR1 SGHRS, CDR2 YFSETQ. Repertoires were generated with immunoSEQ multiplex PCR, while TCRdb's copy carries only in-frame clones and drops some. The sample has fewer than 150,000 clones, 90% seen once. The TCR comes from an adult who received the AZD1222 COVID-19 vaccine. J is TRBJ2-1 and V is TRBV5-1; no definite D call. This specimen consisted of peripheral blood, obtained 28 days after the second AZD1222 dose. The CDR3 nucleotides read TGCGCCAGCAGCTTGGGCTCTACTACTGAGCAGTTCTTC. It yields the protein CASSLGSTTEQFF.